The rows below give T cell receptor beta chains drawn from one sample of a study of T cell repertoires in cytomegalovirus infection. TCRdb redid the calling of the reads with MiXCR, one entry per CDR3 protein. Of about 150,000 distinct CDR3 sequences listed, roughly a quarter are singletons. The sequenced sample consisted of PBMCs. These receptors came from a human donor in good health (CMV status not recorded). Some clones in this sample may be carry-over from other donors' samples. Each CDR3 is given with its conserved first and last residue. A D gene is named only where the DNA matches it firmly. Rows may omit the clone size; those that give it use once, few, many or a size class.

cdr3_aa	cdr3_nt	d_call	v_call	j_call	clone_size	cdr3_length
CASSQRGGETQYF	TGTGCCAGCAGCCAGCGGGGGGGAGAGACCCAGTACTTC	TRBD2	TRBV3-1	TRBJ2-5	few	13
CSAWTGGNYGYTF	TGCAGCGCCTGGACAGGGGGAAACTATGGCTACACCTTC	TRBD1	TRBV29-1	TRBJ1-2	NA	13
CASLGQGASLPYF	TGTGCCAGCTTGGGGCAGGGGGCTTCCCTGCCGTACTTC	TRBD1	TRBV7-2	TRBJ2-5	NA	13
CSAEGVGDSYGYTF	TGCAGCGCCGAAGGGGTAGGGGATAGCTATGGCTACACCTTC	NA	TRBV29-1	TRBJ1-2	NA	14
CSASTGGTSNYGYTF	TGCAGTGCTTCGACAGGGGGTACCTCTAACTATGGCTACACCTTC	TRBD1	TRBV20-1	TRBJ1-2	NA	15
CASKFSETQYF	TGTGCCAGCAAGTTCAGCGAGACCCAGTACTTC	NA	TRBV28	TRBJ2-5	NA	11
CASRTGTAKGYTF	TGTGCCAGCAGGACCGGGACAGCGAAAGGCTACACCTTC	TRBD1	TRBV5-4	TRBJ1-2	NA	13
CASSLSQIQETQYF	TGTGCCAGCAGCTTATCACAGATCCAAGAGACCCAGTACTTC	NA	TRBV7-8	TRBJ2-5	few	14
CASSPRLADTQYF	TGTGCCAGCAGCCCCCGACTAGCAGATACGCAGTATTTT	NA	TRBV7-6	TRBJ2-3	many	13
CASSFPVGTSGSGEQFF	TGTGCCAGCAGTTTCCCGGTCGGTACTAGCGGGAGTGGTGAGCAGTTCTTC	TRBD2	TRBV28	TRBJ2-1	many	17
CASSKSNQPQHF	TGTGCCAGCAGCAAGAGCAATCAGCCCCAGCATTTT	NA	TRBV6-1	TRBJ1-5	many	12
CASSGDSALGNQPQHF	TGTGCCAGCAGCGGGGATTCCGCCCTGGGCAATCAGCCCCAGCATTTT	NA	TRBV12-3/TRBV12-4	TRBJ1-5	many	16
CASSPVLAGDAPYEQYF	TGTGCCAGCTCACCGGTACTAGCGGGGGATGCCCCCTACGAGCAGTACTTC	TRBD2	TRBV18	TRBJ2-7	NA	17
CASSFPSTDTQYF	TGTGCCAGCAGCTTCCCTAGCACAGATACGCAGTATTTT	NA	TRBV7-2	TRBJ2-3	few	13
CASSLSFGQHEAFF	TGTGCCAGCAGCTTAAGTTTCGGACAACATGAAGCTTTCTTT	NA	TRBV7-9	TRBJ1-1	few	14
CASKGGLHKATDTQYF	TGTGCCAGCAAAGGAGGACTCCATAAGGCCACAGATACGCAGTATTTT	NA	TRBV2	TRBJ2-3	NA	16
CASSLGLAGVAREQYF	TGTGCCAGCAGCTTAGGCCTAGCGGGAGTCGCGAGGGAGCAGTACTTC	TRBD2	TRBV7-2	TRBJ2-7	medium-sized	16
CASSRGRNTDTQYF	TGTGCCAGCAGCCGCGGACGAAACACAGATACGCAGTATTTT	NA	TRBV7-6	TRBJ2-3	few	14
CASSDGGGLDNEQFF	TGTGCCAGCAGTGATGGGGGAGGCCTAGACAATGAGCAGTTCTTC	NA	TRBV25-1	TRBJ2-1	NA	15
CATSRGIGGSSTDTQYF	TGTGCCACCAGCAGAGGTATAGGCGGGAGCAGCACAGATACGCAGTATTTT	TRBD2	TRBV15	TRBJ2-3	NA	17
CASSERGAYNEQFF	TGTGCCAGCAGTGAGCGGGGGGCCTACAATGAGCAGTTCTTC	TRBD2	TRBV2	TRBJ2-1	few	14
CASSTGISEQYF	TGTGCCAGCAGTACAGGGATTTCCGAGCAGTACTTC	NA	TRBV6-1	TRBJ2-7	few	12
CASSFKRGGNEQFF	TGTGCCAGCAGTTTTAAGAGGGGCGGGAATGAGCAGTTCTTC	NA	TRBV27	TRBJ2-1	few	14
CASRKRVGRGPEAFF	TGTGCCAGCAGGAAGAGGGTGGGCAGGGGCCCTGAAGCTTTCTTT	NA	TRBV5-6	TRBJ1-1	NA	15
CAWSVSRDEQYF	TGTGCCTGGAGTGTAAGCAGAGACGAGCAGTACTTC	NA	TRBV30	TRBJ2-7	few	12
CASRGQQGAGGYTF	TGTGCCAGCAGGGGGCAACAGGGGGCCGGGGGCTACACCTTC	TRBD1	TRBV6-6	TRBJ1-2	NA	14
CASSYTGTPNTEAFF	TGTGCCAGCAGCTACACAGGGACCCCGAACACTGAAGCTTTCTTT	NA	TRBV9	TRBJ1-1	few	15
CAPFQGRIKNIQYF	TGTGCCCCATTCCAAGGCCGTATTAAAAACATTCAGTACTTC	NA	TRBV6-4	TRBJ2-4	few	14
CASSSTDRNYGYTF	TGTGCCAGCAGTTCCACCGACCGAAACTATGGCTACACCTTC	NA	TRBV27	TRBJ1-2	few	14
CASSIRGDTSNQPQHF	TGTGCCAGCAGTATCCGCGGGGACACTAGCAATCAGCCCCAGCATTTT	NA	TRBV27	TRBJ1-5	NA	16
CASSGRGLASTQYF	TGTGCCAGCAGCGGCAGAGGACTAGCGTCCACCCAGTACTTC	TRBD2	TRBV7-6	TRBJ2-5	NA	14
CASSLIAIRTGTARTYNSPLHF	TGTGCCAGCAGCTTAATTGCGATTCGGACAGGCACGGCTAGGACCTATAATTCACCCCTCCACTTT	TRBD1	TRBV7-8	TRBJ1-6	few	22
CSAEGIPRPAGNSPLHF	TGCAGTGCCGAGGGGATCCCCCGACCCGCTGGTAATTCACCCCTCCACTTT	NA	TRBV20-1	TRBJ1-6	NA	17
CAISGPTSSVQFF	TGTGCCATCAGTGGCCCCACTAGTTCCGTGCAGTTCTTC	NA	TRBV10-3	TRBJ2-1	once	13
CAWSAPGELFF	TGTGCCTGGAGTGCCCCCGGGGAGCTGTTTTTT	NA	TRBV30	TRBJ2-2	many	11
CASSSGQGANTGELFF	TGTGCCAGCAGCTCAGGACAGGGTGCGAACACCGGGGAGCTGTTTTTT	TRBD1	TRBV11-2	TRBJ2-2	few	16
CASSNRGTLSTEAFF	TGTGCCAGCAGCAACAGGGGGACTTTAAGCACTGAAGCTTTCTTT	TRBD1	TRBV28	TRBJ1-1	NA	15
CASSIFPSPLRRGSSPLHF	TGTGCCAGCAGCATCTTCCCCTCCCCACTGCGCAGGGGATCATCACCCCTCCACTTT	NA	TRBV11-2	TRBJ1-6	few	19
CSAVEGPAKNIQYF	TGCAGCGCAGTAGAGGGGCCAGCCAAAAACATTCAGTACTTC	NA	TRBV29-1	TRBJ2-4	many	14
CASSETKHTEAFF	TGTGCCAGCAGTGAAACGAAGCACACTGAAGCTTTCTTT	NA	TRBV6-1	TRBJ1-1	many	13
CASGSAGFYEQYF	TGTGCCAGCGGATCCGCGGGGTTCTACGAGCAGTACTTC	NA	TRBV7-9	TRBJ2-7	many	13
CASILAGNTGELFF	TGTGCCAGCATACTAGCGGGGAACACCGGGGAGCTGTTTTTT	TRBD2	TRBV7-9	TRBJ2-2	few	14